These 3 T cell receptor beta chains came from one sample sequenced in a study of cytomegalovirus exposure and HLA in healthy donors. The PCR made use of 60 Vbeta and 13 Jbeta primers. Sequencing used immunoSEQ multiplex PCR; TCRdb keeps in-frame clones, though not all of them. The profile shows 100,000 to 150,000 clones, 65% to 80% of them singletons. Sequenced: PBMCs. The receptors here all came from a woman aged 35 to 49 in good health and CMV-seronegative.

The rearrangement links TRBV2 to TRBJ2-5, with TRBD1 identical over 7 bases. Losses at the gene ends were 6 bases for V and 3 bases for J; bases not matched to a gene: 10. The CDR3 contains 15 residues. The germline V gene encodes CDR1 SNHLY and CDR2 FYNNEI. The CDR3 nucleotides read TGTGCCAGCAGGAGACAGGGATTGGCCAAAGAGACCCAGTACTTC. It encodes CASRRQGLAKETQYF.

The count of this clone is one. The chain employs TRBV6-5 and TRBJ1-4; 7 positions match TRBD1. Looked up from germline, CDR1 is MNHEY and CDR2 is SVGAGI. With V trimmed by 6 bases and J by 4 bases, 5 bases remained unmatched. This CDR3 spans 14 amino acids. The CDR3 DNA follows: TGTGCCAGCAGACCGGGACAGAATAATGAAAAACTGTTTTTT. Residues: CASRPGQNNEKLFF.

This CDR3 is CASSIPGLNYEQYF. As DNA, the CDR3 is TGTGCCAGTAGTATCCCGGGACTGAACTACGAGCAGTACTTC. The chain combines TRBV19 with TRBJ2-7; D may be TRBD2 (6 bases). This CDR3 contains 14 residues. Germline V gives CDR1 LNHDA, CDR2 SQIVND (reference sequence). The V and J ends lost 3 bases and 3 bases respectively, with 12 bases between them.